This entry lists 29 T cell receptor beta chains sequenced from one sample in a study of OX40 agonist ivuxolimab in advanced cancers. Only in-frame clones appear in the TCRdb table, and some are missing; sequencing was by immunoSEQ multiplex PCR. The sample has 25,000 to 35,000 clones, 80% to 85% seen once. Here the sequenced sample was CD4+ or CD8+ T cells sorted from blood, taken in a trial of the OX40 agonist ivuxolimab. These receptor sequences come from an adult with an advanced solid tumor such as melanoma, head and neck, liver or kidney cancer.

V and J are TRBV19 and TRBJ2-1; maybe TRBD1 (6 bases). Trimming shortened V by 1 base and J by 8 bases, and 21 bases separated the two germline ends. Germline CDR1 reads LNHDA; CDR2 reads SQIVND (reference sequence). This CDR3 is built from 17 residues. CDR3: CASSIGAGTLSGDEQFF. In nucleotides, the CDR3 is TGTGCCAGTAGTATAGGGGCCGGGACACTAAGCGGCGATGAGCAGTTCTTC.

The rearrangement links TRBV23-1 to TRBJ2-7; no firm D call. TRBV23-1 carries the ORF label, with uncertain function. Trimming cost V 2 bases and J 2 bases, with 13 bases left between them. The CDR3 is 15 amino acids. The CDR3 reads CASSQNVGSAYEQYF. The CDR3 coding sequence is TGCGCCAGCAGTCAAAATGTCGGGTCTGCCTACGAGCAGTACTTC.

The chain joins TRBV9 to TRBJ1-4; D not certain. V was clipped by 0 bases and J by 4 bases, with 10 bases between them. Germline values: CDR1 SGDLS, CDR2 YYNGEE. This CDR3 comprises 15 residues. CDR3 protein: CASSVGEDYNEKLFF. The CDR3 DNA is TGTGCCAGCAGCGTAGGAGAGGACTATAATGAAAAACTGTTTTTT. The full variable domain, with the rest looked up from reference TRBV9 and TRBJ1-4, is DSGVTQTPKHLITATGQRVTLRCSPRSGDLSVYWYQQSLDQGLQFLIQYYNGEERAKGNILERFSAQQFPDLHSELNLSSLELGDSALYFCASSVGEDYNEKLFFGSGTQLSVL.

The V and J genes are TRBV6-5 and TRBJ1-5; no reliable D call. Germline V gives CDR1 MNHEY, CDR2 SVGAGI. The CDR3 has 12 residues. V was pared by 5 bases and J by 9 bases, with 11 bases between. The CDR3 region has the DNA TGTGCCAGCAGTCCCTCATACTGGCCCCAGCATTTT. Its translation: CASSPSYWPQHF.

The chain carries TRBV11-2 and TRBJ2-6; TRBD1 matches at 7 bases. The CDR3 loop spans 16 amino acids. The J segment lost 1 base and the V segment lost 3 bases, leaving 3 bases of the junction unmatched. The germline CDR1 and CDR2 sequences are SGHAT and FQNNGV. The CDR3 sequence is CASSFPRGSGANVLTF. Here the CDR3 DNA reads TGTGCCAGCAGCTTCCCCAGGGGGTCTGGGGCCAACGTCCTGACTTTC. Based on the CDR3 plus reference TRBV11-2 and TRBJ2-6, the full variable domain is EAGVAQSPRYKIIEKRQSVAFWCNPISGHATLYWYQQILGQGPKLLIQFQNNGVVDDSQLPKDRFSAERLKGVDSTLKIQPAKLEDSAVYLCASSFPRGSGANVLTFGAGSRLTVL.

V usage is TRBV6-4 and J usage is TRBJ2-5; TRBD2 is a possible D gene (6 bases). The CDR3 is 13 residues long. V was cut by 5 bases and J by 1 base, with 8 bases left in between. In germline, CDR1 is MRHNA, CDR2 SNTAGT. The CDR3 here is CASSRDSQETQYF. The DNA of the CDR3 is TGTGCCAGCAGTAGGGACTCCCAAGAGACCCAGTACTTC.

V usage is TRBV11-2 and J usage is TRBJ1-1; D call uncertain. CDR3 length equals 12 residues. Germline V gene sequence: CDR1 SGHAT, CDR2 FQNNGV. The V end was cut by 5 bases, the J end by 5 bases, with 9 bases between. This CDR3 reads CASSPVRTEAFF. The CDR3, as DNA: TGTGCCAGCAGCCCCGTAAGGACTGAAGCTTTCTTT.

This rearrangement joins TRBV2 to TRBJ1-3; TRBD1 might be the D (5 bases). The CDR3 loop spans 12 amino acids. The ends were cut back, 7 bases at V and 4 bases at J, with 8 bases in the middle. Germline assignment: CDR1 SNHLY and CDR2 FYNNEI. The CDR3 coding sequence is TGTGCCAGCATGGGGGTGGGAAACACCATATATTTT. Protein sequence: CASMGVGNTIYF.

This clone was detected only once. The rearrangement links TRBV11-3 to TRBJ1-1; TRBD1 agrees at 9 bases. In germline, CDR1 is SGHNT, CDR2 YENEEA. The trim removed 5 bases at V and 6 bases at J, leaving 10 bases unmatched. This CDR3 spans 15 amino acids. CDR3 DNA: TGTGCCAGCAGCGAATGGACAGGGGCGCTCCCTGAAGCTTTCTTT. This codes for CASSEWTGALPEAFF.

Here the CDR3 reads CASSYNAEAFF. DNA of the CDR3: TGTGCCAGCAGTTACAACGCTGAAGCTTTCTTT. The chain has TRBV6-6 and TRBJ1-1; D ambiguous. V lost 2 bases to trimming and J lost 6 bases, with 4 bases between them. The CDR3 length is 11 residues. Looked up from germline, CDR1 is MNHNY and CDR2 is SVGAGI (reference sequence).

This rearrangement joins TRBV7-9 to TRBJ2-1; tentatively, D is TRBD1 (6 bases). V lost 5 bases, J lost 8 bases, and 16 bases lay in between. The CDR3 has 14 amino acids. CDR1 is SEHNR and CDR2 is FQNEAQ in the germline V gene (reference sequence). The CDR3 sequence is CASSPTGKPDEQFF. The CDR3 coding sequence is TGTGCCAGCAGCCCTACAGGGAAACCGGATGAGCAGTTCTTC.

The chain uses TRBV6-1 and TRBJ1-2; D might be TRBD1 (5 bases). The CDR3 totals 15 residues. Trimming stripped 4 bases from V and 8 bases from J, with 20 bases between. Germline V CDR1 and CDR2: MNHNS, SASEGT. This chain's CDR3 is CASSGPGPTGGGYTF. DNA for the CDR3: TGTGCCAGCAGTGGTCCGGGACCAACCGGGGGGGGCTACACCTTC.

V usage is TRBV30 and J usage is TRBJ1-6; 7 bases agree with TRBD1. Germline V CDR1 and CDR2: GTSNPN, SVGIG (reference sequence). The junction had 15 bases not matched to a gene; V was cut back by 3 bases and J by 4 bases. This CDR3 region has 18 residues. This CDR3 reads CAWSDPTWTGEYNSPLHF. DNA of the CDR3: TGTGCCTGGAGCGACCCGACCTGGACAGGTGAATATAATTCACCCCTCCACTTT.

This chain uses TRBV5-1 with TRBJ1-1; D remains unclear. The V end was cut by 0 bases, the J end by 4 bases, with 10 bases between. CDR3 size: 14 residues. From germline, CDR1 is SGHRS and CDR2 YFSETQ. The CDR3 reads CASSLETGFTEAFF. In DNA form, the CDR3 reads TGCGCCAGCAGCTTGGAAACCGGGTTCACTGAAGCTTTCTTT. Looking up the rest from reference TRBV5-1 and TRBJ1-1 gives the full variable domain: KAGVTQTPRYLIKTRGQQVTLSCSPISGHRSVSWYQQTPGQGLQFLFEYFSETQRNKGNFPGRFSGRQFSNSRSEMNVSTLELGDSALYLCASSLETGFTEAFFGQGTRLTVV.

The count of this clone is one. The chain recombines TRBV9 with TRBJ2-1; 7 bases are a match to TRBD2. Germline V gene data show CDR1 as SGDLS and CDR2 as YYNGEE. The CDR3 has 17 amino acids. The trim removed 0 bases at V and 6 bases at J, leaving 12 bases unmatched. The CDR3 DNA follows: TGTGCCAGCAGCGTAGACCCAACCTTGACTAGCTTCAATGAGCAGTTCTTC. This codes for CASSVDPTLTSFNEQFF.

This sequence joins TRBV5-6 and TRBJ2-7; 8 nucleotides match TRBD2. CDR3 size: 12 residues. Germline lookup yields CDR1 SGHDT and CDR2 YYEEEE. V shed 4 bases, J shed 6 bases, and the junction held 3 bases outside the gene matches. The CDR3 loop is CASSPGGGEQYF. The DNA of the CDR3 is TGTGCCAGCAGCCCCGGGGGGGGCGAGCAGTACTTC.

In its sample, this clone was seen once. The rearrangement joins TRBV14 to TRBJ1-4; 10 bases match TRBD1. CDR3 length: 20 amino acids. Unmatched junction bases numbered 15, after V lost 1 base and J lost 4 bases. Germline CDR1 SGHDN, CDR2 FVKESK. The CDR3 nucleotides are TGTGCCAGCAGCCAAGTATTCGGCGGCGGGACAGGGGCCATTAATGAAAAACTGTTTTTT. This translates into CASSQVFGGGTGAINEKLFF.

The CDR3 spells CASSLAFRGIAEAFF. CDR3 in DNA: TGTGCCAGCAGCTTAGCGTTCAGGGGGATCGCTGAAGCTTTCTTT. This chain links TRBV7-2 with TRBJ1-1; 7 bases line up with TRBD1. Germline V gene sequence: CDR1 SGHTA, CDR2 FQGNSA. The CDR3 runs to 15 residues. The trim removed 0 bases at V and 6 bases at J, leaving 7 bases unmatched.

The chain couples TRBV11-3 to TRBJ2-1; 14 bases map to TRBD2. The V gene's germline CDR1 is SGHNT and CDR2 YENEEA. The CDR3 consists of 15 residues. Trimming at V came to 10 bases and at J to 7 bases, leaving 9 bases not matched to a gene. CDR3 nucleotide sequence: TGTGCCACGGGGAGGACTAGCGGGAGGCTAAATGAGCAGTTCTTC. It yields the protein CATGRTSGRLNEQFF. The whole variable domain, filled in from reference TRBV11-3 and TRBJ2-1, reads EAGVVQSPRYKIIEKKQPVAFWCNPISGHNTLYWYLQNLGQGPELLIRYENEEAVDDSQLPKDRFSAERLKGVDSTLKIQPAELGDSAVYLCATGRTSGRLNEQFFGPGTRLTVL.

The CDR3 here is CASSTLVGGFGKLFF. The CDR3, as DNA: TGTGCCAGCAGTACCCTAGTGGGGGGTTTCGGAAAACTGTTTTTT. The rearrangement uses TRBV6-1 and TRBJ1-4, with D perhaps matching TRBD1 (5 bases). The CDR3 covers 15 residues. The V and J ends lost 5 bases and 10 bases respectively, with 20 bases between them. Looked up from germline, CDR1 is MNHNS and CDR2 is SASEGT.

The rearrangement uses TRBV9 and TRBJ2-3; perhaps TRBD2 as D (6 bases). The germline gives CDR1 SGDLS, CDR2 YYNGEE. Trimming removed 3 bases from V and 2 bases from J, with 10 bases in between. This CDR3 comprises 14 residues. The CDR3 DNA is TGTGCCAGCAGCGGACCTAGCGACACAGATACGCAGTATTTT. Its protein product is CASSGPSDTDTQYF.

This chain uses TRBV4-1 with TRBJ2-3; no reliable D call. CDR1 is MGHRA, CDR2 YSYEKL, per germline. This CDR3 region has 14 residues. Trimming left V 1 base short and J 2 bases short, with 7 bases between. The CDR3 here is CASSQVLLTDTQYF. In DNA form, the CDR3 reads TGCGCCAGCAGCCAAGTTCTCCTCACAGATACGCAGTATTTT.

This clone appeared a single time. The V call is TRBV5-4, the J call TRBJ1-1, with a tentative D call TRBD1 (5 bases). The CDR3 sequence is 15 residues long. Trimming cost V 1 base and J 1 base, with 11 bases left between them. The germline V gene encodes CDR1 SGHNT and CDR2 YYREEE (reference sequence). In DNA, the CDR3 is TGTGCCAGCAGCTTGCTATCTGGGACGAACACTGAAGCTTTCTTT. Translated, it gives CASSLLSGTNTEAFF.

This clone was picked up a small number of times. This sequence joins TRBV7-8 and TRBJ1-1; 12 nucleotides agree with TRBD1. J was trimmed by 0 bases and V by 5 bases; bases with no gene match: 10. This CDR3 has 18 residues. Germline V CDR1 and CDR2: SGHVS, FQNEAQ. Here the CDR3 reads CASSPPGTGGPMNTEAFF. The CDR3 bases are TGTGCCAGCAGCCCCCCCGGGACAGGGGGCCCCATGAACACTGAAGCTTTCTTT.

By proportion, this clone is medium-sized (0.01 to 0.1%). This rearrangement joins TRBV10-3 to TRBJ1-1; D is unresolved. The length of the CDR3 is 15 residues. V lost 0 bases, J lost 2 bases, and 10 bases lay in between. CDR1 ENHRY and CDR2 SYGVKD come from the germline V gene. The CDR3 sequence is CAISESDSINTEAFF. For the CDR3, the DNA is TGTGCCATCAGTGAGTCGGACTCCATTAACACTGAAGCTTTCTTT.

The chain carries TRBV5-3 and TRBJ1-2; 7 positions agree with TRBD1. TRBV5-3 is labeled an ORF, and its function is uncertain. The CDR3 runs to 13 residues. Trimming took 8 bases from V and 6 from J; bases not matched to a gene: 10. The CDR3 sequence is CASTLEGADGYTF. The CDR3 DNA reads as TGTGCCAGCACTCTGGAGGGGGCCGATGGCTACACCTTC.

The rearrangement joins TRBV6-5 to TRBJ2-7, with 11 bases lining up with TRBD1. This CDR3 is 14 amino acids long. V dropped 9 bases and J dropped 3; count of bases not matched to a gene: 7. The germline CDR1 and CDR2 sequences are MNHEY and SVGAGI. The CDR3 protein is CASSTGTGGYEQYF. CDR3 nucleotides: TGTGCCAGTTCGACCGGGACAGGGGGCTACGAGCAGTACTTC.

V usage is TRBV9 and J usage is TRBJ2-2; D is possibly TRBD1 (5 bases). This CDR3 comprises 14 residues. Germline V gene sequence: CDR1 SGDLS, CDR2 YYNGEE. Trimming cost V 2 bases and J 5 bases, with 10 bases left between them. CDR3 sequence: CASSVAGPTGELFF. In nucleotides, the CDR3 is TGTGCCAGCAGCGTTGCAGGGCCTACCGGGGAGCTGTTTTTT.

The chain has TRBV7-6 and TRBJ1-4, with D tentatively TRBD1 (5 bases). Trimming took off 1 base at V and 8 bases at J, with 11 bases between the two ends. Germline lookup yields CDR1 SGHVS and CDR2 FNYEAQ. The CDR3 sequence is 14 residues long. The CDR3 nucleotides are TGTGCCAGCAGCTTAGGAGGGGAGGAAGAAAAACTGTTTTTT. It is translated as CASSLGGEEEKLFF.